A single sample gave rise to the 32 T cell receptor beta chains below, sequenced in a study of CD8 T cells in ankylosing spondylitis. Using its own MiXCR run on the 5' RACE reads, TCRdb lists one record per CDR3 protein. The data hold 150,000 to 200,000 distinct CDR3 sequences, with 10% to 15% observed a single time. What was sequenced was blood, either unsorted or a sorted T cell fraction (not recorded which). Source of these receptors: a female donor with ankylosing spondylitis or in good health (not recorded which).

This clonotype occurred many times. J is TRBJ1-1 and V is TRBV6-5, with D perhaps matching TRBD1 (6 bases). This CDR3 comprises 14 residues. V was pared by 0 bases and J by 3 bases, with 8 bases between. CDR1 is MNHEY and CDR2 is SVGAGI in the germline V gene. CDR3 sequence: CASSYSRGDTEAFF. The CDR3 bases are TGTGCCAGCAGTTACTCGAGGGGGGACACTGAAGCTTTCTTT.

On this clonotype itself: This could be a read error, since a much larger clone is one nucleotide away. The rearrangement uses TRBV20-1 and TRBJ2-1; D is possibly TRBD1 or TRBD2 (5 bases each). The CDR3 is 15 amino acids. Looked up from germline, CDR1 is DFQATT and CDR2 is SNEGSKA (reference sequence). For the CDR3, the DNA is TGCAGTACTAGAGATTTCAGGGTCGCGTACAATGAGCAGTTCTTC. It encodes CSTRDFRVAYNEQFF.

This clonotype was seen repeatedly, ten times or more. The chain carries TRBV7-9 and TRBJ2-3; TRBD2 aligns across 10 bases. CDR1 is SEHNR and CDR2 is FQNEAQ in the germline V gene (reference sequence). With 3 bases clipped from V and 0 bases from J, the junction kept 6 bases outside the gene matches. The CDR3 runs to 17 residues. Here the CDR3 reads CASSLGTSASSTDTQYF. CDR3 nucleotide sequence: TGTGCCAGCAGCTTGGGGACTAGCGCCTCTAGCACAGATACGCAGTATTTT.

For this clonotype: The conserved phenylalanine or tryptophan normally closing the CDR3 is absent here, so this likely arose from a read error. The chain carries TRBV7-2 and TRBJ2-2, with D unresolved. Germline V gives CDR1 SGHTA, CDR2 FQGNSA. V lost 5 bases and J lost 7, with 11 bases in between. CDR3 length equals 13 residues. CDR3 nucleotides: TGTGCCAGCAGCGTCGACTCGATCGGGGAGCTGTTTTCT. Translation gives CASSVDSIGELFS.

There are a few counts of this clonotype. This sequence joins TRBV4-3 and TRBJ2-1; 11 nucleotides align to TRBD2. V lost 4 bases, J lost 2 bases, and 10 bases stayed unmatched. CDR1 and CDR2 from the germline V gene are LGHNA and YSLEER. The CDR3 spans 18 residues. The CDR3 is CASSPRTSGYRAYNEQFF. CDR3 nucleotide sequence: TGCGCCAGCAGCCCCAGGACTAGCGGGTACAGGGCCTACAATGAGCAGTTCTTC.

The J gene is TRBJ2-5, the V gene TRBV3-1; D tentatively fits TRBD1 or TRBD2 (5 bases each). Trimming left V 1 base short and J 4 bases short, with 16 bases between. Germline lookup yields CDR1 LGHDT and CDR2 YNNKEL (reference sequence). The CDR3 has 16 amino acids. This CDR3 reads CASSQVSGLRGETQYF. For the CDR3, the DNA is TGTGCCAGCAGCCAAGTCTCGGGCCTGAGGGGAGAGACCCAGTACTTC.

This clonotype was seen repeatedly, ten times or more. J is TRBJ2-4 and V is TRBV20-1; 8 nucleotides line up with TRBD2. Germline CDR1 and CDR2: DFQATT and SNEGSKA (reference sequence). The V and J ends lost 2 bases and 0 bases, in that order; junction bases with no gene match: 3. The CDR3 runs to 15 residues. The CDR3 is CSARFGGGAKNIQYF. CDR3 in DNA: TGCAGTGCTAGATTCGGGGGGGGAGCCAAAAACATTCAGTACTTC.

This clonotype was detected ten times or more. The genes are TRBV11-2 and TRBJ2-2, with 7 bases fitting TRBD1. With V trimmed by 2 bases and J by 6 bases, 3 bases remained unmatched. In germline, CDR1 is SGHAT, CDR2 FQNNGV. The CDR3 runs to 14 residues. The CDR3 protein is CASSLTTGPGELFF. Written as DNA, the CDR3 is TGTGCCAGCAGCTTAACGACAGGGCCCGGGGAGCTGTTTTTT.

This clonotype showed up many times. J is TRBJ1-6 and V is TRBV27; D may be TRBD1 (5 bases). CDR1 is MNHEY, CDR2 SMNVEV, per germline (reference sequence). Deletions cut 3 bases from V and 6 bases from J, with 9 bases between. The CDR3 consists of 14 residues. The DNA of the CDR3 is TGTGCCAGCAGTTTTGGGGGGAGTAATTCACCCCTCCACTTT. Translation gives CASSFGGSNSPLHF.

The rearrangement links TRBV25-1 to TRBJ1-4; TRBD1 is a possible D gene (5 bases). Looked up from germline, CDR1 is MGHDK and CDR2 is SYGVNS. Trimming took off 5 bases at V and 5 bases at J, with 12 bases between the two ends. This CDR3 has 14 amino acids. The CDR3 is CASSPAGKNEKLFF. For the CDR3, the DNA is TGTGCCAGCAGTCCCGCAGGGAAGAATGAAAAACTGTTTTTT.

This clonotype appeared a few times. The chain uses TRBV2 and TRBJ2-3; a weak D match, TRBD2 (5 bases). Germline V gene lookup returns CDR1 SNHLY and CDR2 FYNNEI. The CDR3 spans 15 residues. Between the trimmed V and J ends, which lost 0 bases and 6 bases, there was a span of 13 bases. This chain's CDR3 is CASSEAPPSGDTQYF. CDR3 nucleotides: TGTGCCAGCAGTGAAGCGCCTCCCTCGGGGGATACGCAGTATTTT.

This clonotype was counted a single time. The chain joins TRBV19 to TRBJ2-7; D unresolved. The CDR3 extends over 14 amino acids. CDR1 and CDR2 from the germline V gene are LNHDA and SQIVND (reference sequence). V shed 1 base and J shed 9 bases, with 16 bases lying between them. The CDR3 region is CASSIAGSSNGQYF. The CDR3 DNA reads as TGTGCCAGTAGTATAGCCGGTTCGAGCAACGGGCAGTACTTC. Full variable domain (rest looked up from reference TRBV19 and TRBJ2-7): DGGITQSPKYLFRKEGQNVTLSCEQNLNHDAMYWYRQDPGQGLRLIYYSQIVNDFQKGDIAEGYSVSREKKESFPLTVTSAQKNPTAFYLCASSIAGSSNGQYFGPGTRLTVT.

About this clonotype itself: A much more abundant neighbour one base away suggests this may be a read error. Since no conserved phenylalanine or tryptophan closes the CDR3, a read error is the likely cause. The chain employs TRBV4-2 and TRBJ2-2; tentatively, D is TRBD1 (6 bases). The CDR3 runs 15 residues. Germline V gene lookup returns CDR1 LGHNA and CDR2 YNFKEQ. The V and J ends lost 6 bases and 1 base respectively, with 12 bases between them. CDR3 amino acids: CASREGGLNTGELFL. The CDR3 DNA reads TGTGCCAGCAGGGAAGGGGGTTTGAACACCGGGGAGCTGTTTCTT.

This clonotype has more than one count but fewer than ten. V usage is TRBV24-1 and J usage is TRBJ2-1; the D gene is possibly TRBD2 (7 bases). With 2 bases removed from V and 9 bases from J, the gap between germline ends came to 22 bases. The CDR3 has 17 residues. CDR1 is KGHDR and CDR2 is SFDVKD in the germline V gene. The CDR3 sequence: CATSDYSGGAVGFEQFF. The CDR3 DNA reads TGTGCCACCAGTGATTACTCTGGGGGGGCGGTAGGTTTTGAGCAGTTCTTC.

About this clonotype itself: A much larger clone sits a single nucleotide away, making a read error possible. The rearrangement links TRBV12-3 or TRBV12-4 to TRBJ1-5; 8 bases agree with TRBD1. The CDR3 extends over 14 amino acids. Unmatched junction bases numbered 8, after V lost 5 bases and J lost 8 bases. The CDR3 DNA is TGTGCCAGCAGTCTTCAGGGGGCTCAGGAGCCCCAGCATTTT. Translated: CASSLQGAQEPQHF.

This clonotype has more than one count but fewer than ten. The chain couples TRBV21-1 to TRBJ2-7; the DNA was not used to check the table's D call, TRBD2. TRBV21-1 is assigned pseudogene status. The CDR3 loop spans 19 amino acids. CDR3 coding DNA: TGTGCCAGCAGCAAAATATTCCCTTTTGCGGGGAGGCCGCCCTACGAGCAGTACTTC. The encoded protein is CASSKIFPFAGRPPYEQYF.

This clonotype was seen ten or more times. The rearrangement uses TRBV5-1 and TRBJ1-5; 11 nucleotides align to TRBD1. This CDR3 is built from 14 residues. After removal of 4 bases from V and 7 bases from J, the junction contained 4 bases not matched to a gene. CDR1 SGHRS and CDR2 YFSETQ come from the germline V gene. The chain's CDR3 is CASSEGDRGQPQHF. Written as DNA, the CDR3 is TGCGCCAGCAGCGAAGGGGACAGGGGGCAGCCCCAGCATTTT.

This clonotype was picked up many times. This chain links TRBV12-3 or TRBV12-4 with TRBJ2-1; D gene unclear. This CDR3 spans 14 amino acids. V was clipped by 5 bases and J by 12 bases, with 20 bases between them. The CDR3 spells CASSPLFPTIGQFF. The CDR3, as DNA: TGTGCCAGCAGTCCGTTATTTCCTACAATTGGGCAGTTCTTC.

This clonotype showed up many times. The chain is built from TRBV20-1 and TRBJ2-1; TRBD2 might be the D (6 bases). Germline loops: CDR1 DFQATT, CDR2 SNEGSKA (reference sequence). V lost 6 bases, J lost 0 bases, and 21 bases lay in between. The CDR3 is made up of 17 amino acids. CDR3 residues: CSARGPGRPLSYNEQFF. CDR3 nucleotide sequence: TGCAGTGCCCGGGGACCGGGGAGGCCCCTCTCCTACAATGAGCAGTTCTTC.

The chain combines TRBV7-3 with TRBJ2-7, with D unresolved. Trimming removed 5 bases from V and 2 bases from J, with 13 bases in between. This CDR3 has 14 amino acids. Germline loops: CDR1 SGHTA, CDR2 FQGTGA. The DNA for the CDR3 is TGTGCCAGCAGCCCCGTAGACACCGCCTACGAGCAGTACTTC. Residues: CASSPVDTAYEQYF.

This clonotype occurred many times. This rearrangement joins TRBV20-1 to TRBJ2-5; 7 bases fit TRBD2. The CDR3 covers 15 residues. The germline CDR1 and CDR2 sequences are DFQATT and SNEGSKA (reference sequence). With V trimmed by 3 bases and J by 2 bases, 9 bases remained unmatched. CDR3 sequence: CSARKGGSSQETQYF. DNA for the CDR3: TGCAGTGCTAGGAAGGGCGGGAGTAGTCAAGAGACCCAGTACTTC.

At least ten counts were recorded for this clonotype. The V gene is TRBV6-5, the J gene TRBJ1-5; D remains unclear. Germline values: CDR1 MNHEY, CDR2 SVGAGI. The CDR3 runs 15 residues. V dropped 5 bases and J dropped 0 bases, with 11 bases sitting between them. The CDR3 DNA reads TGTGCCAGCAGTCTACGGCCATATAGCAATCAGCCCCAGCATTTT. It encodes CASSLRPYSNQPQHF.

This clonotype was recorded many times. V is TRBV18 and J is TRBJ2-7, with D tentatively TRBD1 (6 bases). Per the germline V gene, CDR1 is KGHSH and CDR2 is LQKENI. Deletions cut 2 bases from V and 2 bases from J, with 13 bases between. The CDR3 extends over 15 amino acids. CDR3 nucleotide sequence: TGTGCCAGCTCACCAATCCAGGGGCTACCCTACGAGCAGTACTTC. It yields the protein CASSPIQGLPYEQYF.

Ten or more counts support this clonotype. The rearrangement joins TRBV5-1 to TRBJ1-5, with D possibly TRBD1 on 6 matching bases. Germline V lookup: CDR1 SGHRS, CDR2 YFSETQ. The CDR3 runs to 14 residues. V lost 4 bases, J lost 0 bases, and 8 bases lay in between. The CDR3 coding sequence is TGCGCCAGCAGCCCACAGGGTAGCAATCAGCCCCAGCATTTT. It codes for CASSPQGSNQPQHF.

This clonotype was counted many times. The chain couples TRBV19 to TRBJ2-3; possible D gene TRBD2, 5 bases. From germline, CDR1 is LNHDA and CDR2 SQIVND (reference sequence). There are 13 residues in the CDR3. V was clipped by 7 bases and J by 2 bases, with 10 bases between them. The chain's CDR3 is CASNPGDTDTQYF. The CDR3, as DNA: TGTGCCAGTAACCCCGGGGACACAGATACGCAGTATTTT.

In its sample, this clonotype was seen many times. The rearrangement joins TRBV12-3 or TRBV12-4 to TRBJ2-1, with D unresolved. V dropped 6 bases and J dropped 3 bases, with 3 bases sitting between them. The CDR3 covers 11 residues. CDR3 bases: TGTGCCAGCAGGATCTACAATGAGCAGTTCTTC. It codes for CASRIYNEQFF.

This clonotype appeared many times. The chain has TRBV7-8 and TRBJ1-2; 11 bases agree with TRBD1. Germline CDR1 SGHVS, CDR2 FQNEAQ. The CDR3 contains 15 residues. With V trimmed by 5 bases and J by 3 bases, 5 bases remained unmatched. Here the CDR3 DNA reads TGTGCCAGCAGCATAGGACAGGGGGCGGACTATGGCTACACCTTC. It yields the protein CASSIGQGADYGYTF.

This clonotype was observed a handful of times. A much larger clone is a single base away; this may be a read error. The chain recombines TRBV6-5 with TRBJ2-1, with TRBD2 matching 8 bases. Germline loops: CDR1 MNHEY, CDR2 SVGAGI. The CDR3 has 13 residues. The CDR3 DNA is TGTGCCAGCAGTTTGACTAGCGCAAATGGGCAGTTCTTC. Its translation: CASSLTSANGQFF.

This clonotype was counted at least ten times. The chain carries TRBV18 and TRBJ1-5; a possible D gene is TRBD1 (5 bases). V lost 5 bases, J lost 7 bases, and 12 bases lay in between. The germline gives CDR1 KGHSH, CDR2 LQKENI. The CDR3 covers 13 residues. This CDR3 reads CASSRGEEQPQHF. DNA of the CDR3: TGTGCCAGCTCAAGAGGGGAAGAACAGCCCCAGCATTTT.

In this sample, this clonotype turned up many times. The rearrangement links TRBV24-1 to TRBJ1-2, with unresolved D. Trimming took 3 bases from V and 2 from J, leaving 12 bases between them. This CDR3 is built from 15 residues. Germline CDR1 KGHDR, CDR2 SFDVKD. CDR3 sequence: CATSDAVSPNYGYTF. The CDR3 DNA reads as TGTGCCACCAGTGATGCTGTATCCCCCAACTATGGCTACACCTTC.

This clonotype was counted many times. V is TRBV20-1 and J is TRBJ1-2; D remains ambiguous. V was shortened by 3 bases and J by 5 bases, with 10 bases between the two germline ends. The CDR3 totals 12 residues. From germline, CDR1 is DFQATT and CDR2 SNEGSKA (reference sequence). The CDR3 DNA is TGCAGTGCTAGTTCGGGTGATTATGGCTACACCTTC. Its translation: CSASSGDYGYTF.

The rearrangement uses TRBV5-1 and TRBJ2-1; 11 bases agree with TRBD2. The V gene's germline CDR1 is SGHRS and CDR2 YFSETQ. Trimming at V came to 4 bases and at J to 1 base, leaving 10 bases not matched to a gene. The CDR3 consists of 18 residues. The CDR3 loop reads CASSLRTSGPPSYNEQFF. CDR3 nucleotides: TGCGCCAGCAGCCTCCGGACTAGCGGGCCCCCTTCCTACAATGAGCAGTTCTTC.